The 14 T cell receptor beta chains given below trace back to one sample, sequenced in a study of shared clonotypes between healthy human individuals. The assay was immunoSEQ multiplex PCR, and TCRdb's table has in-frame clones only and misses some. The data show around 2,000,000 clones, roughly 94% seen once. CD45RO-negative, CCR7-positively selected cells formed the naive CD8 fraction, excluding terminally differentiated effector memory CD45RA+ cells. Sequenced sample: naive CD8+ T cells sorted from blood. The source is a man in his late teens or twenties in good health.

The chain employs TRBV18 and TRBJ2-7, with TRBD2 as a possible D gene (6 bases). Deletions cut 0 bases from V and 3 bases from J, with 12 bases between. The CDR3 loop spans 15 amino acids. Germline lookup yields CDR1 KGHSH and CDR2 LQKENI. In DNA form, the CDR3 reads TGTGCCAGCTCACCACCGGAGGGGTCATTCTACGAGCAGTACTTC. The encoded protein is CASSPPEGSFYEQYF. The whole variable domain, remainder taken from reference TRBV18 and TRBJ2-7, is NAGVMQNPRHLVRRRGQEARLRCSPMKGHSHVYWYRQLPEEGLKFMVYLQKENIIDESGMPKERFSAEFPKEGPSILRIQQVVRGDSAAYFCASSPPEGSFYEQYFGPGTRLTVT.

The chain carries TRBV6-6 and TRBJ1-2; 8 bases map to TRBD1. J was trimmed by 3 bases and V by 6 bases; bases with no gene match: 6. Germline V gene sequence: CDR1 MNHNY, CDR2 SVGAGI (reference sequence). The CDR3 contains 14 residues. The CDR3 coding sequence is TGTGCCAGCAGCTTCGGACAGGGATACTATGGCTACACCTTC. Encoded protein: CASSFGQGYYGYTF.

This chain uses TRBV18 with TRBJ2-2, with 7 bases matching TRBD1. The CDR3 length is 16 residues. Germline assignment: CDR1 KGHSH and CDR2 LQKENI. The J segment lost 3 bases and the V segment lost 1 base, leaving 5 bases of the junction unmatched. In nucleotides, the CDR3 is TGTGCCAGCTCACCACTTGAGACAGGGCACACCGGGGAGCTGTTTTTT. It encodes CASSPLETGHTGELFF. Complete variable domain (other parts from reference TRBV18 and TRBJ2-2): NAGVMQNPRHLVRRRGQEARLRCSPMKGHSHVYWYRQLPEEGLKFMVYLQKENIIDESGMPKERFSAEFPKEGPSILRIQQVVRGDSAAYFCASSPLETGHTGELFFGEGSRLTVL.

This sequence joins TRBV5-1 and TRBJ1-1, with D maybe TRBD1 (6 bases). CDR3 length equals 16 residues. Germline CDR1 is SGHRS and CDR2 is YFSETQ. Between the trimmed V and J ends, which lost 4 bases and 0 bases, there was a span of 16 bases. The CDR3 region is CASSLRTVSMNTEAFF. The CDR3, as DNA: TGCGCCAGCAGCCTACGGACAGTCTCTATGAACACTGAAGCTTTCTTT.

The genes are TRBV18 and TRBJ2-1; 10 nucleotides align to TRBD2. Germline V gene sequence: CDR1 KGHSH, CDR2 LQKENI. V lost 2 bases to trimming and J lost 8 bases; unmatched junction nucleotides: 6. The CDR3 runs 15 residues. The CDR3 sequence: CASSPELAGRDEQFF. Here the CDR3 DNA reads TGTGCCAGCTCACCAGAACTAGCGGGAAGAGATGAGCAGTTCTTC.

This chain uses TRBV7-6 with TRBJ2-7; D gene unclear. Trimming removed 5 bases from V and 3 bases from J, with 11 bases in between. Germline values: CDR1 SGHVS, CDR2 FNYEAQ. CDR3 length: 13 residues. The CDR3 DNA is TGTGCCAGCAGCGTAGGCGAGTTCTACGAGCAGTACTTC. It codes for CASSVGEFYEQYF.

The CDR3 region has the DNA TGTGCCAGCTCGCCGGACAGGGGAGTATTTCAGCCCCAGCATTTT. Amino acid sequence: CASSPDRGVFQPQHF. V gene TRBV18 combines with J gene TRBJ1-5, with 9 bases matching TRBD1. In germline, CDR1 is KGHSH, CDR2 LQKENI. This CDR3 spans 15 amino acids. The J segment lost 6 bases and the V segment lost 6 bases, leaving 9 bases of the junction unmatched.

The rearrangement joins TRBV28 to TRBJ1-2, with 7 nucleotides matching TRBD1. Germline CDR1 is MDHEN and CDR2 is SYDVKM. J lost 4 bases, V lost 4 bases, and 6 bases had no gene match. The CDR3 is 14 amino acids. For the CDR3, the DNA is TGTGCCAGCAGTTACAGGGGAGAATTCTATGGCTACACCTTC. Translating gives CASSYRGEFYGYTF.

The V and J genes are TRBV28 and TRBJ1-2; D is possibly TRBD1 (6 bases). V was shortened by 3 bases and J by 1 base, with 15 bases between the two germline ends. The CDR3 runs 16 residues. Per the germline V gene, CDR1 is MDHEN and CDR2 is SYDVKM. CDR3 DNA sequence: TGTGCCAGCAGTTTGGTACAGGGCGCCCTTAACTATGGCTACACCTTC. Protein: CASSLVQGALNYGYTF.

V gene TRBV10-2 combines with J gene TRBJ2-3; 9 nucleotides match TRBD2. CDR1 and CDR2 from the germline V gene are WSHSY and SAAADI. CDR3 length: 18 residues. J was trimmed by 1 base and V by 7 bases; bases with no gene match: 15. The CDR3 bases are TGCGCCAGCAATAAAGGGACTAGCTCTACGGGAGGCACAGATACGCAGTATTTT. Protein: CASNKGTSSTGGTDTQYF.

J is TRBJ1-2 and V is TRBV15; no definite D call. Trimming stripped 2 bases from V and 8 bases from J, with 15 bases between. The V gene's germline CDR1 is LNHNV and CDR2 YYDKDF (reference sequence). This CDR3 region has 14 residues. CDR3 DNA sequence: TGTGCCACCAGCAGACCAATTGAATCCCGAGGCTACACCTTC. Amino acid sequence: CATSRPIESRGYTF.

Concerning this clone: This CDR3 is also generated by other DNA sequences in the sample. The V call is TRBV5-1, the J call TRBJ2-7, with D possibly matching TRBD2 (5 bases). Germline assignment: CDR1 SGHRS and CDR2 YFSETQ. This CDR3 has 14 residues. The germline V and J ends were trimmed by 0 bases and 0 bases, with 7 bases remaining between them. The CDR3 bases are TGCGCCAGCAGCTTGGCGGGAAGCTCCTACGAGCAGTACTTC. It encodes CASSLAGSSYEQYF.

V and J are TRBV7-9 and TRBJ2-1; no firm D call. The germline CDR1 and CDR2 sequences are SEHNR and FQNEAQ (reference sequence). Trimming cost V 3 bases and J 5 bases, with 17 bases left between them. The CDR3 runs to 16 residues. The CDR3 reads CASSFLLNDRNNEQFF. The CDR3 DNA reads TGTGCCAGCAGCTTCCTCTTAAATGACCGAAACAATGAGCAGTTCTTC.

The rearrangement joins TRBV6-6 to TRBJ1-2, with D maybe TRBD1 (5 bases). Trimming left V 2 bases short and J 5 bases short, with 18 bases between. Germline V gene data show CDR1 as MNHNY and CDR2 as SVGAGI (reference sequence). The CDR3 runs 16 residues. CDR3 sequence reads: CASSYNGQGGGYGYTF. CDR3 nucleotide sequence: TGTGCCAGCAGTTACAATGGTCAGGGAGGAGGTTATGGCTACACCTTC.